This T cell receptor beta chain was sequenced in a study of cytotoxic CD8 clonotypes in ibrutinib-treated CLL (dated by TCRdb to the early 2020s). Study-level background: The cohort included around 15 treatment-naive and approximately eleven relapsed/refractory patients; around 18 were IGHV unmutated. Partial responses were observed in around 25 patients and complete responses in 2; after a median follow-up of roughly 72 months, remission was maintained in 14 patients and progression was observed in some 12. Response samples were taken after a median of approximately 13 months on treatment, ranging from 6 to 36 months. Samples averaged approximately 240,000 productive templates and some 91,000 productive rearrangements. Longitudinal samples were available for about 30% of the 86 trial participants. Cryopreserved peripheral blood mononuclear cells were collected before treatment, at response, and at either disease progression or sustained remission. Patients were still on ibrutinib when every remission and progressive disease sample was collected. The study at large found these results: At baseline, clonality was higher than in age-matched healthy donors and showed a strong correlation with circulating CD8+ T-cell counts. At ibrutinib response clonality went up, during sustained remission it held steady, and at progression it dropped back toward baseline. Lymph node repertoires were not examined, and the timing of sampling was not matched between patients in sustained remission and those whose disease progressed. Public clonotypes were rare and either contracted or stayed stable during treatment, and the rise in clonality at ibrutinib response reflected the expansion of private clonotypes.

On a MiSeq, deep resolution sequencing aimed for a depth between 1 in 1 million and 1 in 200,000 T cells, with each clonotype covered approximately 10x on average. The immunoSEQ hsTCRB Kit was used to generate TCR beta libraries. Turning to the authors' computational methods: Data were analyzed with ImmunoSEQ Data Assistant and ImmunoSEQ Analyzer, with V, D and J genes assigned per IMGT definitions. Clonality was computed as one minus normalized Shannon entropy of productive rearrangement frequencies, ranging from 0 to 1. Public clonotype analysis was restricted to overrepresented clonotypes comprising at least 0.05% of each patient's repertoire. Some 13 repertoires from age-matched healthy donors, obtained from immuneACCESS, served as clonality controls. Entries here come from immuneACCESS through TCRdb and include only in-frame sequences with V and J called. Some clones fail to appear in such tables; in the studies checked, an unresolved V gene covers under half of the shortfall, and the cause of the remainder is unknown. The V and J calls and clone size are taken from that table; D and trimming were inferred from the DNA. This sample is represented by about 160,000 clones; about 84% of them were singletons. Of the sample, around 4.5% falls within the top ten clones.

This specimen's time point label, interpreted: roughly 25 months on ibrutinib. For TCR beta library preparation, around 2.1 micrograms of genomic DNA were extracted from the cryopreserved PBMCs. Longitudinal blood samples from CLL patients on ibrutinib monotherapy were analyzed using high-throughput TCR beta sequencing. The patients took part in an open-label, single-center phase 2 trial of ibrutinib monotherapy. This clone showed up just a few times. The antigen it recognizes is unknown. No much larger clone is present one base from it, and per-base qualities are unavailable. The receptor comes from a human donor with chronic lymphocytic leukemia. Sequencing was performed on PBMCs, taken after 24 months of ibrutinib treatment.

CDR3 region: CASSGGVYYGYTF. Here is the DNA: TGTGCCAGCAGTGGCGGGGTTTACTATGGCTACACCTTC. The V gene is TRBV27 and the J gene is TRBJ1-2; no confident D gene assignment can be made. Looking up the germline V gene (reference sequence) yields CDR1 MNHEY and CDR2 SMNVEV. The cysteine opens and the phenylalanine closes a CDR3 of 13 amino acids. The read is trimmed to its CDR3 DNA, 39 bases read in frame from base 1. The junction carries 10 bases between V and J, which are trimmed by 5 bases and 3 bases respectively.